This T cell receptor (beta chain) appears in the sequencing data of a study of tumor-infiltrating lymphocytes in localized non-small cell lung cancer. V was cut by 3 bases and J by 5 bases, with 11 bases left in between. Germline values: CDR1 SGHTS, CDR2 YDEGEE. The CDR3 spans 14 residues. Sequencing used immunoSEQ multiplex PCR; TCRdb keeps in-frame clones, though not all of them. The sample has some 15,000 clones, around 81% seen once. The clonotype comes from a human donor with non-small cell lung cancer. The sequencing input was lung tumor tissue. This chain links TRBV5-8 with TRBJ2-2; D gene ambiguous. The chain's CDR3 is CASSYQWDTGELFF. The CDR3 DNA follows: TGTGCCAGCAGCTACCAGTGGGATACCGGGGAGCTGTTTTTT.